One sample yielded the 3 T cell receptor beta chains listed below, sequenced in a study of cytomegalovirus exposure and HLA in healthy donors. PCR was performed using 60 Vbeta and 13 Jbeta primers. Assay: immunoSEQ multiplex PCR; the TCRdb copy retains only in-frame clones and omits some. In the table there are about 97,000 clones, 60% to 75% of which are singletons. The sequenced material came from PBMCs. All receptors derive from a middle-aged woman in good health and CMV-seronegative.

The chain couples TRBV11-2 to TRBJ2-3; the D gene is possibly TRBD1 (5 bases). CDR1 and CDR2 from the germline V gene are SGHAT and FQNNGV. This CDR3 comprises 14 residues. The V gene lost 4 bases and the J gene lost 4 bases, with 12 bases spanning the gap. CDR3 coding DNA: TGTGCCAGCAGCTCCCAGGGTTCGGCAGATACGCAGTATTTT. Its protein product is CASSSQGSADTQYF.

This clone came up a few times. The genes are TRBV10-3 and TRBJ1-6; D remains unclear. V was clipped by 0 bases and J by 11 bases, with 5 bases between them. The CDR3 has 12 amino acids. The germline V gene encodes CDR1 ENHRY and CDR2 SYGVKD. The CDR3 reads CAISESSTPLHF. DNA for the CDR3: TGTGCCATCAGTGAGTCGAGTACACCCCTCCACTTT.

The chain is built from TRBV10-1 and TRBJ2-2; 13 positions match TRBD2. The CDR3 contains 15 residues. With V trimmed by 4 bases and J by 5 bases, 1 base remained unmatched. Germline CDR1 and CDR2: WNHNN and SYGVQD (reference sequence). The CDR3 nucleotides read TGCGCCAGCAGTGTGACTAGCGGGAGGACCGGGGAGCTGTTTTTT. Translating gives CASSVTSGRTGELFF.